This TCR beta chain was profiled in a study of blood T cell repertoires in COVID-19. Across the whole study: Some COVID-19 samples were acute and others convalescent; all came from the United States, Italy and Spain.

Original analysis: Reference gene primer amplification gave estimated nucleated cell counts. Assay: immunoSEQ multiplex PCR; the TCRdb copy retains only in-frame clones and omits some. For V, J and clone size, that table is used; D and trimming come from the DNA. Among 350,000 to 550,000 clones, more than 80% were seen once, and the ten largest hold 1% to 1.3%. V was shortened by 1 base and J by 6 bases, with 7 bases between the two germline ends. The germline V gene has CDR1 GTSNPN and CDR2 SVGIG (reference sequence). This CDR3 comprises 11 residues. This clone has only one observation. Participant-given clinical history determined each cohort assignment. Recovery meant two consecutive negative NP/OP PCR tests, professional clearance, or resolved symptoms.

The chain employs TRBV30 and TRBJ2-7; D is unresolved. Sequenced input: PBMCs or T cells enriched from blood (not recorded which). The sequence was obtained from a man aged 30 to 45 who had recovered from COVID-19. CDR3: CAWSGGREQYF. Here the CDR3 DNA reads TGTGCCTGGAGTGGAGGCCGCGAGCAGTACTTC. Full variable domain (remainder filled in from reference TRBV30 and TRBJ2-7): SQTIHQWPATLVQPVGSPLSLECTVEGTSNPNLYWYRQAAGRGLQLLFYSVGIGQISSEVPQNLSASRPQDRQFILSSKKLLLSDSGFYLCAWSGGREQYFGPGTRLTVT.